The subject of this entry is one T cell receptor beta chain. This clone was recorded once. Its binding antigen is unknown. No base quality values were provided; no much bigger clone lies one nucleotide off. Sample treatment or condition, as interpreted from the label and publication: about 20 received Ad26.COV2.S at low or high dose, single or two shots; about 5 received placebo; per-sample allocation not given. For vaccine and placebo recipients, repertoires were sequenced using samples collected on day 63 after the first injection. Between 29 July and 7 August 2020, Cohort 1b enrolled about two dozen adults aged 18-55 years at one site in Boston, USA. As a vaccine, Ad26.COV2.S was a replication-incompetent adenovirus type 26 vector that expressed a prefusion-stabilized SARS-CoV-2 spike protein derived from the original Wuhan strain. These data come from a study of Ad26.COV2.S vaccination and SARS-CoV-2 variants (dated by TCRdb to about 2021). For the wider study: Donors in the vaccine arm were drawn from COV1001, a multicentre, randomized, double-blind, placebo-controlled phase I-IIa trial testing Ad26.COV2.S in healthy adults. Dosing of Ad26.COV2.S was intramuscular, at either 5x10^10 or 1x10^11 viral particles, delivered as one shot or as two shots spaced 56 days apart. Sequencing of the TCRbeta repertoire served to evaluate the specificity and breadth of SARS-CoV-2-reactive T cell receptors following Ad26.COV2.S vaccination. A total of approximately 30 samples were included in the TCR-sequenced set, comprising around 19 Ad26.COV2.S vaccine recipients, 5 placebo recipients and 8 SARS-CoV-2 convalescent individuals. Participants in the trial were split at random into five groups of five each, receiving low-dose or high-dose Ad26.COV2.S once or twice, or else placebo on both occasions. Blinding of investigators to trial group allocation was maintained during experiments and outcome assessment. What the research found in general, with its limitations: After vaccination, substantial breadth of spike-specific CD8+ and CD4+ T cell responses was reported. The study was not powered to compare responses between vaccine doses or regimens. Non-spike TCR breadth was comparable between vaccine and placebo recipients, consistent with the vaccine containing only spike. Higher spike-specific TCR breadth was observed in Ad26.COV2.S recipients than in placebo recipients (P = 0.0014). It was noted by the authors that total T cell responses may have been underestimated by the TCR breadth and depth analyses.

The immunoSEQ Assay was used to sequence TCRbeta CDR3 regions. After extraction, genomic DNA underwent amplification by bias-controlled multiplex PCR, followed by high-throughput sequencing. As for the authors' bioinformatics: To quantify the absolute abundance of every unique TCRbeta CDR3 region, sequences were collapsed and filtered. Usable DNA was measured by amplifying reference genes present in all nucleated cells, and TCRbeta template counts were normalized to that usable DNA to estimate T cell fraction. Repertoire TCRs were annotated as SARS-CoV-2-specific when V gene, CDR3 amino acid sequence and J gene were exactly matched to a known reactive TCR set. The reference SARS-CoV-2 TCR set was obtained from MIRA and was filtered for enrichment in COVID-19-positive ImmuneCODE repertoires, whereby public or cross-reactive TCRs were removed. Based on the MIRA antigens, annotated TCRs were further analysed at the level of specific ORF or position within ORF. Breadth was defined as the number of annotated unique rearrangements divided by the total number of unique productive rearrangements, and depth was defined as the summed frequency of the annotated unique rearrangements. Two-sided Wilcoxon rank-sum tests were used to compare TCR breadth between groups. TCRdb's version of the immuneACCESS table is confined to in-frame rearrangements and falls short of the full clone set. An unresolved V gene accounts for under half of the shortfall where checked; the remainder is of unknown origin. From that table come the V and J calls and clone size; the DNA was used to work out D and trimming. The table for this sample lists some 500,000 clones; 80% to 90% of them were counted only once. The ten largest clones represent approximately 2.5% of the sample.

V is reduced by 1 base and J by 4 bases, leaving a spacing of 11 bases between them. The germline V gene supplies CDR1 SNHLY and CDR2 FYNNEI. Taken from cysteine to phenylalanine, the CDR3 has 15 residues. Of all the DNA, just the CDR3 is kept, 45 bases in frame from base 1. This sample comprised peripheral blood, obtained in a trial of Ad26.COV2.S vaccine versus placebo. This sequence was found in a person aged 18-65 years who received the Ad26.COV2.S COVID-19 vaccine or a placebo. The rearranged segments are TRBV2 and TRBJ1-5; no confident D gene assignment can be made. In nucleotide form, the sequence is TGTGCCAGCAGTGAAGGGCAGAGACCGAATCAGCCCCAGCATTTT. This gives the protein CASSEGQRPNQPQHF.